Following are 21 T cell receptor beta chains from one sample sequenced in a study of OX40 agonist ivuxolimab in advanced cancers. TCRdb keeps only in-frame clones here, not all; method: immunoSEQ multiplex PCR. Seen here are around 40,000 clones, 84% observed once, and the top ten hold less than 20%. Sequenced here: CD4+ or CD8+ T cells sorted from blood, sampled in a trial of the OX40 agonist ivuxolimab. The source is an adult with an advanced solid tumor such as melanoma, head and neck, liver or kidney cancer.

The rearrangement uses TRBV13 and TRBJ2-7, with 8 bases matching TRBD1. After removal of 0 bases from V and 4 bases from J, the junction contained 5 bases not matched to a gene. This CDR3 has 15 residues. The germline CDR1 and CDR2 sequences are PRHDT and FYEKMQ (reference sequence). CDR3 sequence reads: CASSLGGQAIYEQYF. Written as DNA, the CDR3 is TGTGCCAGCAGCTTAGGGGGACAGGCGATTTACGAGCAGTACTTC.

The chain uses TRBV9 and TRBJ2-7; TRBD1 might be the D (6 bases). V lost 0 bases, J lost 2 bases, and 9 bases lay in between. The CDR3 runs 14 residues. Germline CDR1 and CDR2: SGDLS and YYNGEE. Here the CDR3 reads CASSVGGQTYEQYF. CDR3 DNA: TGTGCCAGCAGCGTAGGGGGACAAACCTACGAGCAGTACTTC.

The chain has TRBV19 and TRBJ1-2; TRBD1 matches 8 bases. J gave up 5 bases and V 3 bases, and 8 bases lay outside the gene matches. The CDR3 runs to 15 residues. Germline V lookup: CDR1 LNHDA, CDR2 SQIVND (reference sequence). CDR3 region: CASSIRDRGWYGYTF. DNA for the CDR3: TGTGCCAGTAGTATCCGAGACAGGGGTTGGTATGGCTACACCTTC.

The chain couples TRBV7-4 to TRBJ1-1, with no clear D. The CDR3 covers 12 residues. V was trimmed by 3 bases and J by 4 bases, leaving 6 bases between them. Per the germline V gene, CDR1 is SGHVT and CDR2 is SQSDAQ. CDR3 nucleotide sequence: TGTGCCAGCAGCTTTTTAAGCACTGAAGCTTTCTTT. It is translated as CASSFLSTEAFF.

In the case of this clone: The germline gene is not matched at one end of the junction; a read error may be the cause. V usage is TRBV7-7 and J usage is TRBJ2-3; D gene unclear. The CDR3 totals 14 residues. Germline V CDR1 and CDR2: SSHAT, FNYEAQ (reference sequence). This CDR3 reads CASSLGGVTDTQYF. The CDR3 DNA follows: TGTGCTAGCAGCTTAGGTGGTGTTACAGATACGCAGTATTTT.

The chain links TRBV4-3 to TRBJ1-1; D is undetermined. The V and J ends lost 0 bases and 1 base respectively, with 15 bases between them. Germline V gene lookup returns CDR1 LGHNA and CDR2 YSLEER. The CDR3 has 17 amino acids. CDR3 protein: CASSQERPSYPNTEAFF. DNA of the CDR3: TGCGCCAGCAGCCAAGAAAGGCCCTCATATCCGAACACTGAAGCTTTCTTT.

Worth noting for this clone: The sample has other DNA sequences that encode this CDR3 too. The gene calls are TRBV6-1 and TRBJ2-7; 7 nucleotides line up with TRBD1. This CDR3 spans 15 amino acids. The V gene end was trimmed by 1 base and the J gene end by 1 base; junction bases not matched to a gene: 4. The germline CDR1 and CDR2 sequences are MNHNS and SASEGT. The DNA for the CDR3 is TGTGCCAGCAGTGAAGGACAGGGACCTTCCTACGAGCAGTACTTC. Its translation is CASSEGQGPSYEQYF.

CDR3 sequence reads: CASGLNRAYGYTF. The CDR3, as DNA: TGTGCTAGTGGTTTAAACAGGGCCTATGGCTACACCTTC. V and J are TRBV12-5 and TRBJ1-2; possible D gene TRBD1, 6 bases. Germline assignment: CDR1 LGHNT and CDR2 FRNRAP. The CDR3 totals 13 residues. Trimming removed 3 bases from V and 4 bases from J, with 9 bases in between.

The rearrangement links TRBV28 to TRBJ2-5; TRBD1 aligns across 7 bases. The trim removed 2 bases at V and 1 base at J, leaving 7 bases unmatched. In germline, CDR1 is MDHEN, CDR2 SYDVKM. CDR3 length: 16 residues. In DNA form, the CDR3 reads TGTGCCAGCAGTTTACCGACCGGACAGGTCCAAGAGACCCAGTACTTC. This encodes CASSLPTGQVQETQYF.

This CDR3 is CASSLDRSGGGDEKLFF. Here the CDR3 DNA reads TGCGCCAGCAGCTTGGATCGGTCGGGTGGCGGGGATGAAAAACTGTTTTTT. The chain employs TRBV5-1 and TRBJ1-4, with no clear D. The CDR3 loop spans 17 amino acids. Trimming removed 0 bases at V and 6 bases at J, with 18 bases between. Germline V lookup: CDR1 SGHRS, CDR2 YFSETQ.

The chain links TRBV7-3 to TRBJ2-5; 9 positions match TRBD2. This CDR3 spans 18 amino acids. The germline CDR1 and CDR2 sequences are SGHTA and FQGTGA. The V and J ends lost 5 bases and 1 base, in that order; junction bases with no gene match: 14. As DNA, the CDR3 is TGTGCCAGCAGCCCGCCTCCTAGCGGGGAACCCATCCAAGAGACCCAGTACTTC. Amino acid sequence: CASSPPPSGEPIQETQYF.

The V and J genes are TRBV4-2 and TRBJ2-1; D unresolved. The germline V gene encodes CDR1 LGHNA and CDR2 YNFKEQ. CDR3 length: 11 residues. Deletions cut 1 base from V and 9 bases from J, with 4 bases between. As DNA, the CDR3 is TGTGCCAGCAGCCAAGGGGCTGAGCAGTTCTTC. This sequence encodes CASSQGAEQFF.

In the case of this clone: One junction end disagrees with the germline gene, perhaps due to a read error. This chain joins TRBV5-6 and TRBJ1-1; no reliable D call. Germline V gene sequence: CDR1 SGHDT, CDR2 YYEEEE. The length of the CDR3 is 13 residues. The CDR3 coding sequence is TGTGCCAGCACCTTGGGCGGCCGAACGGAAGCTTTCTTT. Protein sequence: CASTLGGRTEAFF.

J is TRBJ2-7 and V is TRBV2; 7 bases fit TRBD1. Per the germline V gene, CDR1 is SNHLY and CDR2 is FYNNEI. V lost 8 bases and J lost 3; bases outside the gene matches: 1. The CDR3 is 11 residues long. CDR3 in amino acids: CASHRGYEQYF. The CDR3 nucleotides read TGTGCCAGCCACAGGGGCTACGAGCAGTACTTC.

V and J are TRBV27 and TRBJ1-5; D gene uncertain. Germline V gene data show CDR1 as MNHEY and CDR2 as SMNVEV (reference sequence). The CDR3 spans 14 residues. Trimming pared 3 bases from V and 5 bases from J, leaving 11 bases between. DNA of the CDR3: TGTGCCAGCAGTTTCTTGGGGTCGGATCAGCCCCAGCATTTT. This sequence encodes CASSFLGSDQPQHF.

V gene TRBV28 combines with J gene TRBJ2-7; 10 bases are shared with TRBD1. Germline CDR1 and CDR2: MDHEN and SYDVKM. J lost 0 bases, V lost 6 bases, and 14 bases had no gene match. The CDR3 is 18 amino acids. The CDR3 region has the DNA TGTGCCAGCAGCCCTCCGGGACAGGGGTCCTTGAGCTCCTACGAGCAGTACTTC. This encodes CASSPPGQGSLSSYEQYF.

This chain uses TRBV27 with TRBJ2-1, with D possibly being TRBD2 (7 bases). V was shortened by 5 bases and J by 9 bases, with 17 bases between the two germline ends. The CDR3 consists of 14 residues. Germline assignment: CDR1 MNHEY and CDR2 SMNVEV (reference sequence). CDR3 sequence (DNA): TGTGCCAGCAGTAAGGGGGGGCCTCAAGGTGAGCAGTTCTTC. Encoded protein: CASSKGGPQGEQFF.

The rearrangement joins TRBV28 to TRBJ1-5; D is possibly TRBD1 (6 bases). The V end lost 5 bases, the J end lost 4 bases, and 15 bases lay between the germline ends. The CDR3 length is 15 residues. Germline lookup yields CDR1 MDHEN and CDR2 SYDVKM. Here the CDR3 reads CASSPDRDDNQPQHF. The CDR3, as DNA: TGTGCCAGCAGTCCGGACAGAGATGATAATCAGCCCCAGCATTTT.

This clone was counted a few times. V gene TRBV4-2 combines with J gene TRBJ1-2, with no clear D. V was cut by 1 base and J by 8 bases, with 11 bases left in between. CDR1 and CDR2 (germline): LGHNA, YNFKEQ. This CDR3 contains 13 residues. In DNA, the CDR3 is TGTGCCAGCAGCCAAGGGATGGGCGGGGGCTACACCTTC. It codes for CASSQGMGGGYTF.

This chain uses TRBV10-2 with TRBJ2-1, with 7 bases aligning to TRBD1. The V and J ends lost 10 bases and 7 bases, in that order; junction bases with no gene match: 22. CDR3 length: 17 residues. Germline loops: CDR1 WSHSY, CDR2 SAAADI. The CDR3 DNA is TGCGCCACCGAAGATCTACAGGGGAGTAATTTTTTGAATGAGCAGTTCTTC. This codes for CATEDLQGSNFLNEQFF.

This chain joins TRBV19 and TRBJ2-7; the D gene is possibly TRBD2 (6 bases). CDR3 length equals 11 residues. Germline CDR1 LNHDA, CDR2 SQIVND (reference sequence). Deletions cut 4 bases from V and 7 bases from J, with 8 bases between. CDR3: CASSSAGEQYF. CDR3 coding DNA: TGTGCCAGTAGTAGCGCGGGAGAGCAGTACTTC.